Presented here are 18 T cell receptor beta chains from one specimen sequenced in a study of blood T cell repertoires in COVID-19. Repertoires were generated with immunoSEQ multiplex PCR, while TCRdb's copy carries only in-frame clones and drops some. The sample lists a few hundred thousand clones, approximately 82% seen once, with around 16% in the top ten. Sequencing was done on a sample of PBMCs or T cells enriched from blood (not recorded which). These receptors were taken from a man aged 35-49 years who had recovered from COVID-19.

The CDR3 sequence: CASSVGPGQSNEKLFF. In DNA form, the CDR3 reads TGTGCCAGCAGCGTAGGCCCGGGACAGAGTAATGAAAAACTGTTTTTT. This chain joins TRBV9 and TRBJ1-4; 7 nucleotides align to TRBD1. After removal of 0 bases from V and 4 bases from J, the junction contained 6 bases not matched to a gene. The CDR3 sequence is 16 residues long. CDR1 SGDLS and CDR2 YYNGEE come from the germline V gene.

This chain joins TRBV4-2 and TRBJ2-1; weak D call: TRBD1 (7 bases). The CDR3 covers 17 residues. Trimming took off 0 bases at V and 9 bases at J, with 21 bases between the two ends. Germline assignment: CDR1 LGHNA and CDR2 YNFKEQ. In DNA, the CDR3 is TGTGCCAGCAGCCAAGATCTCGGTGGGCAGGGGGGCGTTGAGCAGTTCTTC. Amino acid sequence: CASSQDLGGQGGVEQFF.

The chain joins TRBV19 to TRBJ2-5; the D gene is possibly TRBD1 (5 bases). Germline lookup yields CDR1 LNHDA and CDR2 SQIVND (reference sequence). Trimming removed 9 bases from V and 3 bases from J, with 17 bases in between. The CDR3 is 14 residues long. CDR3 residues: CASKTHQGEETQYF. CDR3 in DNA: TGTGCCAGCAAAACGCACCAGGGCGAAGAGACCCAGTACTTC.

This clone was found many times. This chain connects TRBV3-1 (or the pseudogene TRBV3-2) to TRBJ2-2, with D possibly TRBD1 on 6 matching bases. The CDR3 consists of 17 residues. V dropped 4 bases and J dropped 1 base, with 16 bases sitting between them. Germline values: CDR1 LGHDT, CDR2 YNNKEL (reference sequence). In DNA, the CDR3 is TGTGCCAGCAGCCCGCGTCAGGGGCTTGTGAACACCGGGGAGCTGTTTTTT. Protein sequence: CASSPRQGLVNTGELFF.

V and J are TRBV10-2 and TRBJ1-5, with 7 bases identical to TRBD1. This CDR3 is 12 amino acids long. Trimming took 6 bases from V and 7 from J; bases not matched to a gene: 3. The germline V gene encodes CDR1 WSHSY and CDR2 SAAADI. The chain's CDR3 is CASSDRDQPQHF. Written as DNA, the CDR3 is TGCGCCAGCAGCGACAGGGACCAGCCCCAGCATTTT.

The chain is built from TRBV15 and TRBJ2-5, with 8 nucleotides matching TRBD1. Germline CDR1 reads LNHNV; CDR2 reads YYDKDF (reference sequence). The V and J ends lost 0 bases and 2 bases, in that order; junction bases with no gene match: 5. The CDR3 is 16 residues long. The CDR3 nucleotides are TGTGCCACCAGCAGAGATTTGGGGACAGGACAAGAGACCCAGTACTTC. Encoded protein: CATSRDLGTGQETQYF.

The gene calls are TRBV29-1 and TRBJ1-2, with 9 positions matching TRBD1. The V gene end was trimmed by 6 bases and the J gene end by 8 bases; junction bases not matched to a gene: 16. Germline loops: CDR1 SQVTM, CDR2 ANQGSEA. CDR3 length: 15 residues. The CDR3 DNA sequence: TGCAGCGTACCGAGAACACAGGGGGCTATAGGAGGCTACACCTTC. Translation gives CSVPRTQGAIGGYTF.

V usage is TRBV5-4 and J usage is TRBJ2-5, with D unclear. CDR3 size: 13 residues. The V gene's germline CDR1 is SGHNT and CDR2 YYREEE (reference sequence). Trimming cost V 4 bases and J 1 base, with 8 bases left between them. The CDR3 coding sequence is TGTGCCAGCAGCCCCCCCCGCCAAGAGACCCAGTACTTC. Amino acid sequence: CASSPPRQETQYF.

The sample holds a few counts of this clone. The genes are TRBV20-1 and TRBJ1-5, with TRBD1 as a possible D gene (5 bases). The CDR3 contains 15 residues. Germline-derived CDR1 and CDR2 are DFQATT and SNEGSKA (reference sequence). V dropped 3 bases and J dropped 5 bases, with 17 bases sitting between them. As DNA, the CDR3 is TGCAGTGCTAGTGCTCTGGGCAGGGCGGATCAGCCCCAGCATTTT. It yields the protein CSASALGRADQPQHF.

This clone appeared a single time. J is TRBJ2-3 and V is TRBV30; D not certain. The CDR3 is 11 residues long. Per germline, CDR1 GTSNPN and CDR2 SVGIG (reference sequence). The CDR3 protein is CAYGRAEAQYF. The CDR3 DNA is TGTGCATACGGTCGAGCTGAGGCGCAGTATTTT.

The chain has TRBV9 and TRBJ1-4; D may be TRBD1 (6 bases). Germline loops: CDR1 SGDLS, CDR2 YYNGEE. This CDR3 region has 15 residues. Between the trimmed V and J ends, which lost 3 bases and 4 bases, there was a span of 13 bases. CDR3 loop: CASSDSPGHNEKLFF. The CDR3 DNA follows: TGTGCCAGCAGCGATTCACCGGGACATAATGAAAAACTGTTTTTT.

The DNA for the CDR3 is TGTGCCACCAGCAGAGACAGGAAGGTCGGGGAGCTGTTTTTT. Translating gives CATSRDRKVGELFF. The chain employs TRBV15 and TRBJ2-2; no clear D gene. In germline, CDR1 is LNHNV, CDR2 YYDKDF (reference sequence). The CDR3 contains 14 residues. V was cut by 0 bases and J by 7 bases, with 9 bases left in between.

The chain has TRBV7-3 and TRBJ2-2; 9 bases line up with TRBD1. Looked up from germline, CDR1 is SGHTA and CDR2 is FQGTGA. The CDR3 is 14 residues long. V lost 4 bases to trimming and J lost 5 bases; unmatched junction nucleotides: 2. CDR3 sequence reads: CASSWDRVTGELFF. The DNA of the CDR3 is TGTGCCAGCAGCTGGGACAGGGTGACCGGGGAGCTGTTTTTT.

The V call is TRBV30, the J call TRBJ1-1; maybe TRBD1 (6 bases). The germline V gene has CDR1 GTSNPN and CDR2 SVGIG (reference sequence). The CDR3 extends over 15 amino acids. V gave up 0 bases and J gave up 5 bases, with 16 bases separating them. The CDR3, as DNA: TGTGCCTGGAGTGTACGCTGGGGGCAAAGGACTGAAGCTTTCTTT. Protein product: CAWSVRWGQRTEAFF.

The chain links TRBV10-1 to TRBJ2-7; TRBD2 agrees at 7 bases. V lost 5 bases and J lost 5; bases outside the gene matches: 12. There are 15 residues in the CDR3. CDR1 and CDR2 (germline): WNHNN, SYGVQD (reference sequence). DNA of the CDR3: TGCGCCAGCAGTTTTAGAGGGAGGGCGAACAACGAGCAGTACTTC. This codes for CASSFRGRANNEQYF.

The chain joins TRBV7-7 to TRBJ2-1, with a possible D match to TRBD2 (7 bases). This CDR3 has 14 residues. Germline V lookup: CDR1 SSHAT, CDR2 FNYEAQ (reference sequence). V lost 3 bases, J lost 6 bases, and 12 bases lay in between. This CDR3 reads CASSLRGPPNEQFF. CDR3 bases: TGTGCCAGCAGCTTGCGGGGGCCTCCCAATGAGCAGTTCTTC.

The genes are TRBV5-5 and TRBJ2-7; maybe TRBD2 (6 bases). The V gene lost 4 bases and the J gene lost 2 bases, with 13 bases spanning the gap. Germline loops: CDR1 SGHKS, CDR2 YYEKEE (reference sequence). CDR3 length: 14 amino acids. The CDR3 loop reads CASSPGPGAYEQYF. In DNA form, the CDR3 reads TGTGCCAGCAGCCCTGGACCGGGAGCCTACGAGCAGTACTTC.

The chain combines TRBV5-1 with TRBJ2-5; D may be TRBD1 or TRBD2 (5 bases each). This CDR3 contains 15 residues. Trimming removed 4 bases from V and 2 bases from J, with 15 bases in between. Germline V gene lookup returns CDR1 SGHRS and CDR2 YFSETQ. CDR3 residues: CASSMGRGTQETQYF. The CDR3, as DNA: TGCGCCAGCAGCATGGGACGGGGAACTCAAGAGACCCAGTACTTC. Filled out from reference TRBV5-1 and TRBJ2-5, the complete variable domain reads KAGVTQTPRYLIKTRGQQVTLSCSPISGHRSVSWYQQTPGQGLQFLFEYFSETQRNKGNFPGRFSGRQFSNSRSEMNVSTLELGDSALYLCASSMGRGTQETQYFGPGTRLLVL.